This T cell receptor (beta chain) was recovered during a study of T cell responses to AZD1222 COVID-19 vaccine. General study findings and limits: A rise in Spike-specific TCR breadth and depth followed two AZD1222 doses.

As regards this clone: The antigen remains unidentified.

The method was immunoSEQ multiplex PCR; TCRdb's version includes in-frame clones alone and lacks a portion of them. In the table there are 150,000 to 200,000 clones, more than 85% of which are singletons. The V end lost 5 bases, the J end lost 4 bases, and 17 bases lay between the germline ends. This CDR3 region has 16 residues. CDR1 LNHDA and CDR2 SQIVND come from the germline V gene (reference sequence). The chain links TRBV19 to TRBJ2-2, with D perhaps assigned TRBD1 or TRBD2 (5 bases each). The specimen was peripheral blood, collected on day 0 of AZD1222 vaccination. This clonotype originated in an adult in good health. The CDR3 reads CASSRDLGQGTGELFF. The CDR3 coding sequence is TGTGCCAGTAGTCGGGATCTCGGACAAGGCACCGGGGAGCTGTTTTTT.